This entry describes one T cell receptor beta chain. Its antigen is unidentified. This may be a read error: a much more frequent sequence differs by one nucleotide. The same CDR3 is also encoded by other DNA sequences in this sample. Germline CDR1 is SGHTA and CDR2 is FQGNSA. Trimming left V 5 bases short and J 3 bases short, with 5 bases between. The CDR3 has 11 amino acids. These data originate in a study of beta chain features in type 1 diabetes. Across the study: Patients and healthy donors were similar in age, gender and cell yields. General study points: Comparison showed that naive, central memory and Treg TCRB repertoires appeared more similar among patients than among healthy donors. In type 1 diabetes patients, VDJ junctions had fewer insertions; deletions at these junctions were more frequent. All four CD4+ subsets from Type 1 diabetes patients carried moderately but significantly shorter TCRB CDR3s.

The whole isolated RNA underwent reverse transcription, so sequencing captured expressed TCRB transcripts. The table came from immunoSEQ multiplex PCR; TCRdb's copy has only in-frame clones and leaves some out. The table includes roughly 370,000 clones, approximately 15% detected once. The chain joins TRBV7-2 to TRBJ2-7; D gene uncertain. Sequencing was done on a sample of naive CD4+ T cells from blood. The sequence was obtained from a young man in good health. The CDR3 DNA follows: TGTGCCAGCAGCCCCGGCTACGAGCAGTACTTC. Translation gives CASSPGYEQYF.